Shown below are 13 T cell receptor beta chains from a single sample sequenced in a study of cytomegalovirus exposure and HLA in healthy donors. PCR amplification relied on 60 Vbeta primers (plus 13 Jbeta primers). The repertoire was sequenced with immunoSEQ multiplex PCR; TCRdb's copy has only in-frame clones and lacks some. The sample shows under 200,000 clones, about three quarters of them seen only once. Sequenced sample: PBMCs. These receptors were taken from a man in his forties or fifties in good health and CMV-seropositive.

The chain joins TRBV19 to TRBJ2-7; perhaps TRBD2 as D (6 bases). The V gene's germline CDR1 is LNHDA and CDR2 SQIVND (reference sequence). The V gene lost 7 bases and the J gene lost 3 bases, with 19 bases spanning the gap. The CDR3 length is 15 residues. The CDR3: CASTDAGRTNYEQYV. In DNA form, the CDR3 reads TGTGCCAGTACCGACGCGGGACGAACTAACTACGAGCAGTACGTC.

The chain employs TRBV6-1 and TRBJ1-5, with TRBD1 matching over 9 bases. The CDR3 is 12 amino acids. V lost 7 bases, J lost 7 bases, and 2 bases stayed unmatched. CDR1 MNHNS and CDR2 SASEGT come from the germline V gene. The CDR3 protein is CASNRGRQPQHF. The DNA of the CDR3 is TGTGCCAGCAACAGGGGGCGACAGCCCCAGCATTTT.

This chain uses TRBV4-3 with TRBJ2-1; possible D gene TRBD2, 5 bases. Per germline, CDR1 LGHNA and CDR2 YSLEER. V lost 3 bases and J 10 bases, leaving 13 bases between the germline ends. CDR3 length equals 13 residues. CDR3: CASSHREGGEQFF. The DNA of the CDR3 is TGCGCCAGCAGCCACCGAGAGGGTGGGGAGCAGTTCTTC.

The sample holds one count of this clone. This rearrangement joins TRBV2 to TRBJ2-7; perhaps TRBD1 as D (6 bases). V was pared by 4 bases and J by 4 bases, with 11 bases between. Germline V lookup: CDR1 SNHLY, CDR2 FYNNEI. This CDR3 has 13 residues. CDR3 nucleotides: TGTGCCAGCAGTGCCCCAGGACAGTACGAGCAGTACGTC. This codes for CASSAPGQYEQYV.

The chain uses TRBV4-3 and TRBJ1-1; a weak D match, TRBD1 (5 bases). V was trimmed by 1 base and J by 2 bases, leaving 17 bases between them. The CDR3 is made up of 17 amino acids. CDR1 is LGHNA and CDR2 is YSLEER in the germline V gene. The chain's CDR3 is CASSQGSGTYENTEAFF. The DNA of the CDR3 is TGCGCCAGCAGCCAAGGGTCAGGGACTTATGAAAACACTGAAGCTTTCTTT.

Notes on this clone: Mismatch with germline at one junction end may stem from a read error. The J gene is TRBJ1-1, the V gene TRBV7-9; 9 nucleotides line up with TRBD1. CDR1 and CDR2 (germline): SEHNR, FQNEAQ (reference sequence). This CDR3 spans 16 amino acids. CDR3 DNA sequence: TGTTCCAGCAGCTTAGGACAGGGGAGGCGGGACACTGAAGCTTTCTTT. It yields the protein CSSSLGQGRRDTEAFF.

V gene TRBV10-1 combines with J gene TRBJ2-7; 8 bases fit TRBD2. This CDR3 is built from 16 residues. J gave up 5 bases and V 0 bases, and 9 bases lay outside the gene matches. Germline V lookup: CDR1 WNHNN, CDR2 SYGVQD (reference sequence). CDR3 residues: CASSESGGGRKHEQYF. The CDR3 DNA follows: TGCGCCAGCAGTGAGTCGGGTGGCGGGAGGAAGCACGAGCAGTACTTC.

This clone appeared a single time. The CDR3 loop reads CASSIYGGMNTEAFF. CDR3 nucleotides: TGTGCCAGTAGTATATATGGGGGCATGAACACTGAAGCTTTCTTT. The chain recombines TRBV19 with TRBJ1-1; D might be TRBD1 (6 bases). Germline-derived CDR1 and CDR2 are LNHDA and SQIVND (reference sequence). Trimming removed 2 bases from V and 0 bases from J, with 10 bases in between. The CDR3 covers 15 residues.

The chain carries TRBV19 and TRBJ1-3; D is undetermined. The V and J ends lost 2 bases and 0 bases respectively, with 14 bases between them. CDR3 length: 17 residues. Germline V gene lookup returns CDR1 LNHDA and CDR2 SQIVND (reference sequence). The CDR3 coding sequence is TGTGCCAGTAGTATATTACCCGGGGTCCGCTCTGGAAACACCATATATTTT. Translating it yields CASSILPGVRSGNTIYF.

The chain carries TRBV7-9 and TRBJ1-4; the D gene is possibly TRBD1 (5 bases). CDR1 SEHNR and CDR2 FQNEAQ come from the germline V gene (reference sequence). The CDR3 is 16 residues long. Trimming left V 3 bases short and J 4 bases short, with 15 bases between. CDR3 DNA: TGTGCCAGCAGCTTTCTATTACAGGAAGTTAATGAAAAACTGTTTTTT. This sequence encodes CASSFLLQEVNEKLFF.

In its sample, this clone was seen a few times. The V gene is TRBV28, the J gene TRBJ1-1; D ambiguous. Trimming pared 1 base from V and 0 bases from J, leaving 6 bases between. Germline lookup yields CDR1 MDHEN and CDR2 SYDVKM. The CDR3 spans 14 residues. The CDR3 protein is CASSLSVMNTEAFF. The CDR3 bases are TGTGCCAGCAGTTTATCAGTGATGAACACTGAAGCTTTCTTT.

This clone came up once. The chain is built from TRBV5-4 and TRBJ2-3; D is unresolved. Germline loops: CDR1 SGHNT, CDR2 YYREEE (reference sequence). The CDR3 length is 15 residues. V was cut by 0 bases and J by 2 bases, with 10 bases left in between. This CDR3 reads CASSLDSYPTDTQYF. Here the CDR3 DNA reads TGTGCCAGCAGCTTGGACTCATACCCCACAGATACGCAGTATTTT.

This chain connects TRBV4-1 to TRBJ1-3, with 7 bases matching TRBD1. The CDR3 consists of 15 residues. CDR1 and CDR2 (germline): MGHRA, YSYEKL. V shed 3 bases, J shed 2 bases, and the junction held 4 bases outside the gene matches. The chain's CDR3 is CASSHPTGTGNTIYF. In DNA form, the CDR3 reads TGCGCCAGCAGCCACCCGACAGGGACTGGAAACACCATATATTTT.